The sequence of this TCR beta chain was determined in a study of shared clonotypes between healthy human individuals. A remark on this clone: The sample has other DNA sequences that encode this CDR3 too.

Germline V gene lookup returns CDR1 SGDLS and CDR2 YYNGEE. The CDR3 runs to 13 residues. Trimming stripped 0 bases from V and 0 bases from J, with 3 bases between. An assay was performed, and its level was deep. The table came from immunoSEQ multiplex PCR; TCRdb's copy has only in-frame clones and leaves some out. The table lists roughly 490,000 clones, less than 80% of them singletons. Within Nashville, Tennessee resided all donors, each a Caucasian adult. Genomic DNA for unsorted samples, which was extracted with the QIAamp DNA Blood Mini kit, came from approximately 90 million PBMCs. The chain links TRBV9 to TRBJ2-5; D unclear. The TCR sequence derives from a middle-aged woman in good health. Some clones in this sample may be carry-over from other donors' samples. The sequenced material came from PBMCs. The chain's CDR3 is CASSVANQETQYF. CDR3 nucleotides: TGTGCCAGCAGCGTAGCTAACCAAGAGACCCAGTACTTC. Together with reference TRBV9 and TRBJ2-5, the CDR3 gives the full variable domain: DSGVTQTPKHLITATGQRVTLRCSPRSGDLSVYWYQQSLDQGLQFLIQYYNGEERAKGNILERFSAQQFPDLHSELNLSSLELGDSALYFCASSVANQETQYFGPGTRLLVL.